The table lists the clone carrying this TCR beta chain with a few counts. This sample stems from a study of blood T cell repertoires in COVID-19. Study context: Recovery meant two consecutive negative NP/OP PCR tests, professional clearance, or resolved symptoms. Sources were T cells, B-cell-depleted T cells, or PBMCs; the material itself was cDNA or gDNA.

Per the original methods: Amplification with reference gene primers provided the estimates of nucleated cell counts. Sequencing used immunoSEQ multiplex PCR; TCRdb keeps in-frame clones, though not all of them. D and trimming were read from the DNA, whereas the V and J calls and clone size are those reported in that table. This table holds roughly 200,000 clones, around 87% found once. Cohort placement rested on clinical history that participants reported themselves. Input material: PBMCs or T cells enriched from blood (not recorded which). This sequence originates from a young man in a cohort exposed to, infected with or recovered from COVID-19 (not recorded which).

CDR3 nucleotide sequence: TGTGCCAGCAGCTCCGCAACTAGCTTCAATGAGCAGTTCTTC. This codes for CASSSATSFNEQFF. The J gene is TRBJ2-1, the V gene TRBV9, with D possibly being TRBD2 (6 bases). Trimming shortened V by 4 bases and J by 6 bases, and 14 bases separated the two germline ends. Germline CDR1 reads SGDLS; CDR2 reads YYNGEE. The CDR3 loop spans 14 amino acids. The whole variable domain, remainder taken from reference TRBV9 and TRBJ2-1, is DSGVTQTPKHLITATGQRVTLRCSPRSGDLSVYWYQQSLDQGLQFLIQYYNGEERAKGNILERFSAQQFPDLHSELNLSSLELGDSALYFCASSSATSFNEQFFGPGTRLTVL.